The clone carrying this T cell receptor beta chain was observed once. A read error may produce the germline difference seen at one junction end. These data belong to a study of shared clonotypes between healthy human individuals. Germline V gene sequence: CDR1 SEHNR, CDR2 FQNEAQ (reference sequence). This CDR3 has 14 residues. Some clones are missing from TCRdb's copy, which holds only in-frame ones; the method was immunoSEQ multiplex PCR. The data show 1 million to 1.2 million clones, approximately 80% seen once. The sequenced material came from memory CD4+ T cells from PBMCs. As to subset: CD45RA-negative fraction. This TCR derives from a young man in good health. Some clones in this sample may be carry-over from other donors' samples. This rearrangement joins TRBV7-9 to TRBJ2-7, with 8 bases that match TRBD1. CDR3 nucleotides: TGCGCCAGCAGCCTCCGGACAGGGCCCTACGAGCAGTACTTC. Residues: CASSLRTGPYEQYF.